This T cell receptor (beta chain) emerged from a study of blood T cell repertoires in COVID-19. Whole-study context: Nucleic acid was either cDNA or gDNA, and it came from T cells, B-cell-depleted T cells, or PBMCs.

J lost 3 bases, V lost 5 bases, and 6 bases had no gene match. CDR3 length: 15 amino acids. Germline-derived CDR1 and CDR2 are LNHDA and SQIVND (reference sequence). Only in-frame clones appear in the TCRdb table, and some are missing; sequencing was by immunoSEQ multiplex PCR. The sample includes 150,000 to 200,000 clones, roughly 84% of them seen just once. The source material was PBMCs or T cells enriched from blood (not recorded which). The clonotype originates from a man over 45 who had recovered from COVID-19. The chain employs TRBV19 and TRBJ2-1; TRBD1 aligns across 8 bases. CDR3 region: CASSPGQGRYNEQFF. CDR3 DNA: TGTGCCAGTAGTCCAGGACAGGGTCGCTACAATGAGCAGTTCTTC.